This T cell receptor beta chain emerged from a study of primary melanoma T cells and metastatic recurrence (dated by TCRdb to 2019 to 2021). In the study overall: The cohort was made up of about 200 primary melanomas of stage T2 to T4, with thickness greater than 1 mm. Whether patient outcome could be predicted by T-cell fraction and T-cell repertoire clonality in primary melanoma tumors was the question this study put to the test. Histopathological grading of tumor-infiltrating lymphocytes served as the comparison point for the T-cell fraction derived from sequencing. The T-cell fraction measured by TCR beta sequencing was compared against progression-free survival as the clinical outcome.

Libraries were made using the immunoSEQ multiplex PCR assay. Primary melanoma tumor tissue was subjected to high-throughput sequencing of the T-cell receptor beta chain. The authors processed their data as follows. Among the repertoire analyses were the distribution of insertions and deletions and the sharing of TCRB CDR3 between samples. A gradient-boosted model ranked how well the T-cell fraction predicted outcome compared with histopathological variables. TCRdb provides this immuneACCESS table in a form limited to in-frame rearrangements. Some clones are lacking; in checked studies, under half of them reflect an unresolved V gene, and why the rest are absent is not known. V and J calls plus clone size are reproduced from that table; the DNA served to infer D and trimming. A total of over a hundred clones appear in this sample, 90% of them only once. The leading ten clones occupy about 14% of the sample.

A word on this clone: The antigen it binds to is not known. Per-base quality was not reported, and no clone a single base away is much larger than it.

The research as a whole found: A T-cell fraction greater than 20% appeared to be protective whatever the ulceration status, mitotic rate or nodal disease. Progression-free survival was reportedly predicted by the tumor T-cell fraction independently of thickness, ulceration, mitotic rate and age. Reportedly, adding T-cell fraction to tumor thickness improved progression-free survival prediction more than adding any other histopathological variable did. An effective T-cell-mediated antitumor response in primary melanoma was framed by the authors only as a suggestion, not a demonstrated mechanism.

The CDR3 covers 14 residues, taking in both the cysteine and the phenylalanine. The retained sequence is limited to the CDR3, 42 bases, with the frame set at the first base. The germline V gene gives CDR1 as KGHSH and CDR2 as LQKENI. Trimmed from V: 5 bases; trimmed from J: 1 base; junction bases lacking a gene match: 2. Patients had primary melanoma that had been surgically resected and was considered potentially curable but at risk of metastatic recurrence. Here the chain combines TRBV18 and TRBJ2-1; 7 junctional bases match TRBD2. Sequences were obtained from melanoma tumor tissue. This receptor was taken from a human donor with melanoma. The DNA sequence follows: TGTGCCAGCTCAGGGGGGGAGTCCTACAATGAGCAGTTCTTC. Its protein reads: CASSGGESYNEQFF.